Below, 11 T cell receptor beta chains from the same sample are listed, as sequenced in a study of cytomegalovirus exposure and HLA in healthy donors. The PCR used 60 Vbeta and 13 Jbeta primers. TCRdb keeps only in-frame clones here, not all; method: immunoSEQ multiplex PCR. This sample has approximately 220,000 clones, with 60% to 80% found just once. The sequencing input was PBMCs. These receptors were obtained from a man aged 18 to 35 in good health and CMV-seronegative.

The rearrangement joins TRBV2 to TRBJ2-7; 7 bases agree with TRBD1. V lost 2 bases to trimming and J lost 6 bases; unmatched junction nucleotides: 4. The CDR3 is 13 amino acids. Germline V CDR1 and CDR2: SNHLY, FYNNEI. The CDR3 region has the DNA TGTGCCAGCAGTGAACGACAGGGTGGCGAGCAGTACTTC. As protein: CASSERQGGEQYF. Full variable domain (rest looked up from reference TRBV2 and TRBJ2-7): EPEVTQTPSHQVTQMGQEVILRCVPISNHLYFYWYRQILGQKVEFLVSFYNNEISEKSEIFDDQFSVERPDGSNFTLKIRSTKLEDSAMYFCASSERQGGEQYFGPGTRLTVT.

V usage is TRBV2 and J usage is TRBJ2-2; D unresolved. Germline assignment: CDR1 SNHLY and CDR2 FYNNEI. V was trimmed by 4 bases and J by 5 bases, leaving 2 bases between them. This CDR3 has 11 amino acids. The DNA for the CDR3 is TGTGCCAGCAGTGCGACCGGGGAGCTGTTTTTT. This codes for CASSATGELFF.

This clone was seen only once. The chain combines TRBV6-5 with TRBJ1-4, with a possible D match to TRBD1 (5 bases). Trimming left V 8 bases short and J 7 bases short, with 14 bases between. CDR1 and CDR2 from the germline V gene are MNHEY and SVGAGI. The CDR3 is 13 residues long. CDR3 loop: CASSRQWGEKLFF. The CDR3 bases are TGTGCCAGCTCTCGACAGTGGGGTGAAAAACTGTTTTTT.

This chain connects TRBV5-5 to TRBJ2-7, with D perhaps TRBD1 (5 bases). This CDR3 comprises 13 residues. V was cut by 3 bases and J by 1 base, with 8 bases left in between. Germline V gene data show CDR1 as SGHKS and CDR2 as YYEKEE (reference sequence). The chain's CDR3 is CASSSDISYEQYF. In nucleotides, the CDR3 is TGTGCCAGCAGCTCGGACATATCCTACGAGCAGTACTTC.

This clone was counted once. One end of the junction does not line up with germline, which may come from a read error. This sequence joins TRBV7-7 and TRBJ2-2, with TRBD2 identical over 9 bases. The CDR3 extends over 15 amino acids. Germline V lookup: CDR1 SSHAT, CDR2 FNYEAQ (reference sequence). The CDR3 here is CASSQVAGVTGELFF. The CDR3 DNA is TGTGCTAGCAGCCAAGTAGCGGGGGTCACCGGGGAGCTGTTTTTT.

The chain carries TRBV27 and TRBJ2-3; D not resolved. Per the germline V gene, CDR1 is MNHEY and CDR2 is SMNVEV (reference sequence). The CDR3 totals 14 residues. Trimming took off 0 bases at V and 6 bases at J, with 10 bases between the two ends. The CDR3 sequence: CASSLSWSSDTQYF. The CDR3 region has the DNA TGTGCCAGCAGTTTATCGTGGTCCAGTGATACGCAGTATTTT.

This clone was counted between two and nine times. The rearrangement joins TRBV6-5 to TRBJ1-2; D remains unclear. V lost 7 bases and J 8 bases, leaving 14 bases between the germline ends. CDR1 is MNHEY and CDR2 is SVGAGI in the germline V gene. CDR3 length equals 12 residues. This chain's CDR3 is CASTNPGLGYTF. For the CDR3, the DNA is TGTGCCAGCACCAATCCGGGGTTGGGCTACACCTTC.

The J gene is TRBJ2-2, the V gene TRBV7-9; no clear D. V lost 5 bases, J lost 6 bases, and 13 bases lay in between. Germline loops: CDR1 SEHNR, CDR2 FQNEAQ (reference sequence). The CDR3 runs to 14 residues. CDR3 in DNA: TGTGCCAGCAGCGCAATGCGGTCAGCCGGGGAGCTGTTTTTT. Encoded protein: CASSAMRSAGELFF.

The chain is built from TRBV5-1 and TRBJ2-5; D not resolved. This CDR3 is built from 12 residues. Germline loops: CDR1 SGHRS, CDR2 YFSETQ. Between the trimmed V and J ends, which lost 0 bases and 5 bases, there was a span of 5 bases. The CDR3 loop is CASSLARETQYF. CDR3 nucleotide sequence: TGCGCCAGCAGCTTGGCCCGGGAGACCCAGTACTTC.

The genes are TRBV6-4 and TRBJ2-2, with 8 bases that match TRBD1. CDR1 is MRHNA, CDR2 SNTAGT, per germline. The ends lost 2 bases at V and 5 bases at J; junction bases unmatched: 7. The CDR3 runs 16 residues. Written as DNA, the CDR3 is TGTGCCAGCAGTGACCTGACAGGGGCAGGGACCGGGGAGCTGTTTTTT. This translates into CASSDLTGAGTGELFF.

The J gene is TRBJ2-2, the V gene TRBV4-3, with 8 bases identical to TRBD1. CDR1 is LGHNA, CDR2 YSLEER, per germline. This CDR3 region has 16 residues. Trimming removed 0 bases from V and 1 base from J; junction bases left unmatched: 1. CDR3 DNA sequence: TGCGCCAGCAGCCAAGATGGGACAGGGAACACCGGGGAGCTGTTTTTT. This codes for CASSQDGTGNTGELFF.